The 26 T cell receptor beta chains reported below all come from one sample, sequenced in a study of long-term antiretroviral therapy in people with HIV. This was the immunoSEQ v3.0 assay at survey level. The assay was immunoSEQ multiplex PCR, and TCRdb's table has in-frame clones only and misses some. The data contain 30,000 to 40,000 clones, roughly 77% of them singletons. Sequencing was performed on unsorted PBMCs, taken 1.9 years after starting antiretroviral therapy. These receptors all come from a young man with HIV.

The chain combines TRBV28 with TRBJ1-2; TRBD1 is a possible D gene (6 bases). Germline V lookup: CDR1 MDHEN, CDR2 SYDVKM. Trimming removed 6 bases at V and 8 bases at J, with 16 bases between. The CDR3 is 13 residues long. The CDR3 DNA follows: TGTGCCAGCAGGCACGTGGGGGGCGGGGGCTACACCTTC. Amino acid sequence: CASRHVGGGGYTF.

V and J are TRBV5-1 and TRBJ2-5; D uncertain. Germline assignment: CDR1 SGHRS and CDR2 YFSETQ. CDR3 length: 13 amino acids. Trimming pared 4 bases from V and 2 bases from J, leaving 9 bases between. CDR3 DNA: TGCGCCAGCAGCGGTGCCCTGCAAGAGACCCAGTACTTC. Translated, it gives CASSGALQETQYF.

The chain joins TRBV19 to TRBJ1-2; 9 nucleotides align to TRBD1. CDR1 and CDR2 from the germline V gene are LNHDA and SQIVND (reference sequence). V was pared by 6 bases and J by 1 base, with 12 bases of the junction left unmatched. The CDR3 is made up of 17 amino acids. Written as DNA, the CDR3 is TGTGCCAGTAGAACCGGGACAGGGTACAGGGGTAACTATGGCTACACCTTC. This translates into CASRTGTGYRGNYGYTF.

In this sample, this clone turned up a few times. This CDR3 reads CASTWTAVNEKLFF. CDR3 bases: TGTGCCAGCACCTGGACAGCCGTTAATGAAAAACTGTTTTTT. This chain connects TRBV6-1 to TRBJ1-4, with D possibly matching TRBD1 (6 bases). From germline, CDR1 is MNHNS and CDR2 SASEGT. V lost 7 bases and J lost 4, with 13 bases in between. This CDR3 contains 14 residues.

The J gene is TRBJ1-2, the V gene TRBV29-1; the D is unclear. This CDR3 has 13 amino acids. V was pared by 7 bases and J by 3 bases, with 15 bases between. Germline CDR1 SQVTM, CDR2 ANQGSEA. The DNA for the CDR3 is TGCAGCGGGCCTTTGGACGGCTACTATGGCTACACCTTC. Its translation: CSGPLDGYYGYTF.

This clone turned up a few times. The chain recombines TRBV7-6 with TRBJ2-2; D remains ambiguous. The germline V and J ends were trimmed by 3 bases and 0 bases, with 2 bases remaining between them. This CDR3 spans 13 amino acids. Germline V gives CDR1 SGHVS, CDR2 FNYEAQ. CDR3 DNA sequence: TGTGCCAGCAGCTTGACGAACACCGGGGAGCTGTTTTTT. It yields the protein CASSLTNTGELFF.

This clone has more than one count but fewer than ten. Its ends do not fully match the called genes, so a read error is possible. V is TRBV7-3 and J is TRBJ1-1; TRBD1 might be the D (5 bases). CDR3 length: 13 amino acids. Germline V gene data show CDR1 as SGHTA and CDR2 as FQGTGA. This CDR3 reads CASSVTPGLEAFF. In nucleotides, the CDR3 is TGTGCCAGCAGCGTAACGCCGGGGCTTGAAGCTTTCTTT. Together with reference TRBV7-3 and TRBJ1-1, the CDR3 gives the full variable domain: GAGVSQTPSNKVTEKGKYVELRCDPISGHTALYWYRQSLGQGPEFLIYFQGTGAADDSGLPNDRFFAVRPEGSVSTLKIQRTERGDSAVYLCASSVTPGLEAFFGQGTRLTVV.

The rearrangement joins TRBV2 to TRBJ1-2; D is undetermined. Per the germline V gene, CDR1 is SNHLY and CDR2 is FYNNEI. The CDR3 covers 11 residues. V lost 8 bases and J lost 6, with 10 bases in between. CDR3 sequence reads: CASLLGNGYTF. The CDR3 DNA reads TGTGCCAGCTTATTAGGAAATGGCTACACCTTC.

The chain links TRBV28 to TRBJ1-5, with D possibly TRBD1 on 5 matching bases. Between the trimmed V and J ends, which lost 8 bases and 4 bases, there was a span of 18 bases. This CDR3 is built from 15 residues. In germline, CDR1 is MDHEN, CDR2 SYDVKM. This CDR3 reads CASLGGGGGNQPQHF. CDR3 nucleotides: TGTGCCAGCCTTGGCGGGGGTGGGGGGAATCAGCCCCAGCATTTT.

By sample fraction, this clone is large (0.1 to 1%). The gene calls are TRBV19 and TRBJ1-5; a possible D gene is TRBD1 (5 bases). Trimming took 6 bases from V and 7 from J, leaving 19 bases between them. Per germline, CDR1 LNHDA and CDR2 SQIVND (reference sequence). The CDR3 is made up of 15 amino acids. CDR3 sequence: CASRDSLGFGQPQHF. The CDR3 coding sequence is TGTGCCAGTAGAGACAGCCTAGGATTCGGGCAGCCCCAGCATTTT.

The rearrangement uses TRBV27 and TRBJ2-7, with D possibly being TRBD2 (7 bases). The length of the CDR3 is 14 residues. The ends were cut back, 9 bases at V and 9 bases at J, with 24 bases in the middle. In germline, CDR1 is MNHEY, CDR2 SMNVEV (reference sequence). The DNA of the CDR3 is TGTGCCAGTCGTGGGGGGGGCCCTATTACGGGGCAGTACTTC. Its protein product is CASRGGGPITGQYF.

This clone showed up just once. The chain recombines TRBV29-1 with TRBJ2-3; the match to TRBD2 covers 8 bases. The CDR3 contains 14 residues. Germline V gene lookup returns CDR1 SQVTM and CDR2 ANQGSEA. J gave up 6 bases and V 4 bases, and 9 bases lay outside the gene matches. CDR3 in DNA: TGCAGCGTTGCCAAACCTAGGACTAGCGATACGCAGTATTTT. This translates into CSVAKPRTSDTQYF.

The rearrangement links TRBV25-1 to TRBJ2-3; 7 nucleotides line up with TRBD1. The junction had 13 bases not matched to a gene; V was cut back by 5 bases and J by 5 bases. This CDR3 has 16 amino acids. Looked up from germline, CDR1 is MGHDK and CDR2 is SYGVNS. The CDR3 region is CASSRKGAPGKDTQYF. CDR3 coding DNA: TGTGCCAGCAGTCGAAAGGGGGCTCCGGGGAAAGATACGCAGTATTTT.

The chain carries TRBV10-2 and TRBJ2-7; unclear D gene. The CDR3 sequence is 13 residues long. Germline CDR1 WSHSY, CDR2 SAAADI. V shed 6 bases and J shed 3 bases, with 12 bases lying between them. This CDR3 is CASRPGGGYEQYV. CDR3 in DNA: TGCGCCAGCAGGCCGGGCGGTGGCTACGAGCAGTACGTC.

The V and J genes are TRBV6-1 and TRBJ1-5; D unclear. Germline V lookup: CDR1 MNHNS, CDR2 SASEGT. The CDR3 length is 15 residues. V dropped 6 bases and J dropped 0 bases, with 12 bases sitting between them. CDR3 region: CASSVPSYSNQPQHF. The CDR3 DNA reads as TGTGCCAGCAGCGTACCATCATATAGCAATCAGCCCCAGCATTTT.

The chain has TRBV19 and TRBJ1-4, with D perhaps matching TRBD1 (5 bases). Germline loops: CDR1 LNHDA, CDR2 SQIVND (reference sequence). CDR3 length: 11 residues. Deletions cut 7 bases from V and 12 bases from J, with 12 bases between. CDR3 coding DNA: TGTGCCAGTAATCGAAGGGGACAACTGTTTTTT. Its translation: CASNRRGQLFF.

J is TRBJ2-5 and V is TRBV5-1, with 9 positions matching TRBD2. CDR1 SGHRS and CDR2 YFSETQ come from the germline V gene. The CDR3 is made up of 19 amino acids. J lost 0 bases, V lost 0 bases, and 12 bases had no gene match. CDR3 nucleotide sequence: TGCGCCAGCAGCTTGGGTCTCAGCGGGGGGCGAGGATACCAAGAGACCCAGTACTTC. Its protein is CASSLGLSGGRGYQETQYF.

J is TRBJ2-7 and V is TRBV4-1, with D possibly matching TRBD1 (7 bases). Germline CDR1 and CDR2: MGHRA and YSYEKL. V shed 2 bases and J shed 6 bases, with 11 bases lying between them. CDR3 length equals 13 residues. CDR3 in amino acids: CASSQLQGGEQYV. For the CDR3, the DNA is TGCGCCAGCAGCCAACTCCAGGGGGGCGAGCAGTACGTC.

V usage is TRBV5-1 and J usage is TRBJ2-7, with D possibly matching TRBD1 (6 bases). Per germline, CDR1 SGHRS and CDR2 YFSETQ. V lost 0 bases to trimming and J lost 5 bases, with 15 bases between them. This CDR3 is 15 amino acids long. The CDR3 loop is CASSLGSTGVDEQYF. CDR3 coding DNA: TGCGCCAGCAGCTTGGGATCGACAGGAGTTGACGAGCAGTACTTC.

The gene calls are TRBV19 and TRBJ1-3; D remains ambiguous. Trimming stripped 4 bases from V and 0 bases from J, with 19 bases between. Germline V CDR1 and CDR2: LNHDA, SQIVND (reference sequence). The CDR3 contains 18 residues. The CDR3, as DNA: TGTGCCAGTAGTACGCAAATCGGGAGGACTCTCTCTGGAAACACCATATATTTT. Its protein product is CASSTQIGRTLSGNTIYF.

CDR3 nucleotides: TGTGCCAGCAGTACAGGGACTTCACCCCTCCACTTT. It codes for CASSTGTSPLHF. The gene calls are TRBV25-1 and TRBJ1-6; D is possibly TRBD1 (6 bases). The germline V and J ends were trimmed by 5 bases and 9 bases, with 8 bases remaining between them. This CDR3 comprises 12 residues. CDR1 is MGHDK and CDR2 is SYGVNS in the germline V gene.

The chain recombines TRBV2 with TRBJ1-2, with a tentative D call TRBD1 (6 bases). The V end was cut by 7 bases, the J end by 0 bases, with 15 bases between. This CDR3 is 15 amino acids long. Germline V gene sequence: CDR1 SNHLY, CDR2 FYNNEI. The CDR3 DNA reads as TGTGCCAGCAACGAAGCACAGGGAGCTAACTATGGCTACACCTTC. As protein: CASNEAQGANYGYTF.

This chain uses TRBV6-1 with TRBJ1-2, with D perhaps matching TRBD1 (6 bases). V lost 2 bases and J lost 4, with 17 bases in between. CDR1 is MNHNS, CDR2 SASEGT, per germline. CDR3 length equals 16 residues. The CDR3 protein is CASSELGGREGYGYTF. The CDR3, as DNA: TGTGCCAGCAGTGAATTGGGGGGGCGAGAGGGCTATGGCTACACCTTC.

The V call is TRBV7-8, the J call TRBJ2-5, with D possibly matching TRBD2 (6 bases). This CDR3 contains 16 residues. Trimming shortened V by 2 bases and J by 4 bases, and 17 bases separated the two germline ends. Germline assignment: CDR1 SGHVS and CDR2 FQNEAQ. This CDR3 is CASSLSLGGPSETQYF. The CDR3 coding sequence is TGTGCCAGCAGCTTATCGCTGGGGGGACCCTCAGAGACCCAGTACTTC.

Of note for this clone: A junction end diverges from the germline sequence, so it may reflect a read error. The genes are TRBV7-6 and TRBJ2-7; D call uncertain. Per germline, CDR1 SGHVS and CDR2 FNYEAQ. The CDR3 has 14 residues. The CDR3 here is CASSLEGGFGMKAF. In nucleotides, the CDR3 is TGTGCCAGCAGCTTAGAGGGTGGTTTCGGCATGAAAGCCTTC.

This clone was seen a few times. The chain uses TRBV27 and TRBJ1-2, with a weak D call TRBD1 (6 bases). This CDR3 contains 13 residues. Per germline, CDR1 MNHEY and CDR2 SMNVEV (reference sequence). Trimming took off 6 bases at V and 4 bases at J, with 12 bases between the two ends. In DNA form, the CDR3 reads TGTGCCAGCAGATCGCCAGGGGCCTATGGCTACACCTTC. Translation gives CASRSPGAYGYTF.